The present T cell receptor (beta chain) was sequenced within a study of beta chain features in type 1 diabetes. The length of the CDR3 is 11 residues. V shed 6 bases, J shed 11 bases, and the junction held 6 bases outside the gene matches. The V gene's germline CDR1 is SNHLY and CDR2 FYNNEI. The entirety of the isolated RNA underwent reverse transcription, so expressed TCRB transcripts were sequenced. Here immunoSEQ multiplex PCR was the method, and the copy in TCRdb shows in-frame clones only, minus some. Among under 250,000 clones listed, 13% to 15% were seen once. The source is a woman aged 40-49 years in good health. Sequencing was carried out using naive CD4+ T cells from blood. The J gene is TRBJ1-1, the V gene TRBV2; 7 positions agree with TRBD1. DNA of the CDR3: TGTGCCAGCAGGGGACAGCTTGAGGCTTTCTTT. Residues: CASRGQLEAFF. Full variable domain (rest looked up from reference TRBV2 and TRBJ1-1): EPEVTQTPSHQVTQMGQEVILRCVPISNHLYFYWYRQILGQKVEFLVSFYNNEISEKSEIFDDQFSVERPDGSNFTLKIRSTKLEDSAMYFCASRGQLEAFFGQGTRLTVV.